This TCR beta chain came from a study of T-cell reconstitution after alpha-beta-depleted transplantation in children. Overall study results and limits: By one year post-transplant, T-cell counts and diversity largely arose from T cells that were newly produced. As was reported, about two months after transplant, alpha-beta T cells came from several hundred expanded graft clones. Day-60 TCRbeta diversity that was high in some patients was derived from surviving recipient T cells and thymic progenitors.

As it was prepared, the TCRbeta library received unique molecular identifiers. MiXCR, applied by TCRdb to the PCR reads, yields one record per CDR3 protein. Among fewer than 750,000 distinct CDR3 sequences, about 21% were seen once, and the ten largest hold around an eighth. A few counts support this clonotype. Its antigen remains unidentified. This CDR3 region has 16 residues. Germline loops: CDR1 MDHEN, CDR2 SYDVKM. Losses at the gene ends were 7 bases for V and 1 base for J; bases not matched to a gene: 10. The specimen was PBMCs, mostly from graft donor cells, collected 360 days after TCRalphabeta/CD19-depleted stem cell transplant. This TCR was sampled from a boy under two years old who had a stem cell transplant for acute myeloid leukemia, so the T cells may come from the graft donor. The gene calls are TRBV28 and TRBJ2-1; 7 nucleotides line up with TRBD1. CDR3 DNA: TGTGCCAGCATCGGGGACCAGGGGGTATCCTACAATGAGCAGTTCTTC. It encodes CASIGDQGVSYNEQFF. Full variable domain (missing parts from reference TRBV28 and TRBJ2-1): DVKVTQSSRYLVKRTGEKVFLECVQDMDHENMFWYRQDPGLGLRLIYFSYDVKMKEKGDIPEGYSVSREKKERFSLILESASTNQTSMYLCASIGDQGVSYNEQFFGPGTRLTVL.